Listed here are 32 T cell receptor beta chains from one sample, sequenced in a study of blood T cell repertoires in COVID-19. TCRdb's table, derived via immunoSEQ multiplex PCR, lists solely in-frame clones and lacks some. This sample has under 300,000 clones, with about 80% found just once. The sample comprised peripheral blood. Source of these receptors: a woman over 75 with active or convalescent COVID-19.

This chain uses TRBV28 with TRBJ1-2, with D possibly TRBD1 on 5 matching bases. This CDR3 spans 12 amino acids. Per the germline V gene, CDR1 is MDHEN and CDR2 is SYDVKM. V gave up 7 bases and J gave up 3 bases, with 9 bases separating them. Here the CDR3 reads CASTLGDYGYTF. The CDR3 nucleotides are TGTGCCAGCACCTTAGGGGACTATGGCTACACCTTC.

This clone has a handful of counts. The chain combines TRBV19 with TRBJ1-3; D perhaps matches TRBD1 (5 bases). The V end was cut by 4 bases, the J end by 0 bases, with 10 bases between. Germline V gene data show CDR1 as LNHDA and CDR2 as SQIVND (reference sequence). The CDR3 extends over 15 amino acids. The CDR3 here is CASSTGRISGNTIYF. The CDR3 DNA reads as TGTGCCAGTAGTACAGGGCGTATCTCTGGAAACACCATATATTTT. The whole variable domain, remainder taken from reference TRBV19 and TRBJ1-3, is DGGITQSPKYLFRKEGQNVTLSCEQNLNHDAMYWYRQDPGQGLRLIYYSQIVNDFQKGDIAEGYSVSREKKESFPLTVTSAQKNPTAFYLCASSTGRISGNTIYFGEGSWLTVV.

This rearrangement joins TRBV28 to TRBJ1-2; 10 bases are a match to TRBD1. Germline trimming cut 1 base from V and 8 bases from J; bases unmatched to any gene: 10. Germline-derived CDR1 and CDR2 are MDHEN and SYDVKM. This CDR3 comprises 16 residues. CDR3: CASSLLVGTGEEGYTF. The CDR3 bases are TGTGCCAGCAGTTTATTGGTAGGGACAGGGGAAGAGGGCTACACCTTC.

The chain uses TRBV4-1 and TRBJ1-4, with D maybe TRBD1 (6 bases). Trimming stripped 0 bases from V and 2 bases from J, with 13 bases between. CDR1 is MGHRA, CDR2 YSYEKL, per germline. CDR3 length: 17 amino acids. As DNA, the CDR3 is TGCGCCAGCAGCCAAGATCCACCTCAGGGGACTAATGAAAAACTGTTTTTT. Translation: CASSQDPPQGTNEKLFF.

The gene calls are TRBV27 and TRBJ2-1, with 7 nucleotides matching TRBD2. The germline V gene has CDR1 MNHEY and CDR2 SMNVEV (reference sequence). CDR3 size: 15 residues. J lost 4 bases, V lost 5 bases, and 8 bases had no gene match. The CDR3 DNA reads as TGTGCCAGCAGTCTCCTGGGCGGGAGATACAATGAGCAGTTCTTC. Translated, it gives CASSLLGGRYNEQFF.

The chain joins TRBV2 to TRBJ1-4; D is unclear. Trimming took 6 bases from V and 0 from J, leaving 11 bases between them. Per the germline V gene, CDR1 is SNHLY and CDR2 is FYNNEI. The CDR3 is 15 amino acids. Here the CDR3 reads CASRVDTSTNEKLFF. The CDR3 DNA reads TGTGCCAGCAGGGTTGACACCTCAACTAATGAAAAACTGTTTTTT.

This clone was seen ten or more times. J is TRBJ2-7 and V is TRBV4-1; D unclear. There are 13 residues in the CDR3. V lost 4 bases and J 4 bases, leaving 11 bases between the germline ends. Germline V CDR1 and CDR2: MGHRA, YSYEKL. CDR3 coding DNA: TGCGCCAGCAGCCCTACGGTTAATTACGAGCAGTACTTC. Encoded protein: CASSPTVNYEQYF.

The V and J genes are TRBV5-5 and TRBJ1-2; no definite D call. The CDR3 totals 13 residues. Looked up from germline, CDR1 is SGHKS and CDR2 is YYEKEE (reference sequence). The V and J ends lost 1 base and 3 bases respectively, with 7 bases between them. Written as DNA, the CDR3 is TGTGCCAGCAGCTTGTTCGGGGACTATGGCTACACCTTC. Translated: CASSLFGDYGYTF.

The chain is built from TRBV2 and TRBJ2-7; 9 nucleotides align to TRBD2. After removal of 4 bases from V and 0 bases from J, the junction contained 4 bases not matched to a gene. CDR3 length: 15 amino acids. The V gene's germline CDR1 is SNHLY and CDR2 FYNNEI. The CDR3 DNA follows: TGTGCCAGCAGTGCGGCGGGAGGGACCTCCTACGAGCAGTACTTC. It yields the protein CASSAAGGTSYEQYF.

The chain combines TRBV7-9 with TRBJ2-2; no firm D call. The germline CDR1 and CDR2 sequences are SEHNR and FQNEAQ (reference sequence). V gave up 2 bases and J gave up 6 bases, with 10 bases separating them. The CDR3 spans 14 residues. The CDR3 protein is CASSLTIAPGELFF. In DNA form, the CDR3 reads TGTGCCAGCAGCTTAACAATTGCTCCCGGGGAGCTGTTTTTT.

V is TRBV3-1 (or the pseudogene TRBV3-2) and J is TRBJ1-1; 9 nucleotides agree with TRBD1. The junction had 7 bases not matched to a gene; V was cut back by 2 bases and J by 6 bases. The CDR3 is 15 amino acids. Germline V gives CDR1 LGHDT, CDR2 YNNKEL (reference sequence). CDR3 amino acids: CASSQTGTGSAEAFF. The DNA for the CDR3 is TGTGCCAGCAGCCAAACCGGGACAGGGTCGGCTGAAGCTTTCTTT.

The chain couples TRBV7-8 to TRBJ2-5; TRBD1 agrees at 7 bases. Trimming took 5 bases from V and 4 from J; bases not matched to a gene: 7. This CDR3 is built from 14 residues. The germline CDR1 and CDR2 sequences are SGHVS and FQNEAQ. The CDR3 sequence is CASSGYRGPETQYF. CDR3 in DNA: TGTGCCAGCAGCGGTTACAGGGGTCCAGAGACCCAGTACTTC.

The V call is TRBV5-8, the J call TRBJ1-1; D remains unclear. The CDR3 is 13 amino acids. The germline V and J ends were trimmed by 4 bases and 4 bases, with 11 bases remaining between them. Germline V lookup: CDR1 SGHTS, CDR2 YDEGEE. In nucleotides, the CDR3 is TGTGCCAGCAGCCTCTCCAGGTCCACTGAAGCTTTCTTT. It is translated as CASSLSRSTEAFF.

The V call is TRBV18, the J call TRBJ1-2; TRBD1 matches 7 bases. The CDR3 length is 14 residues. V lost 0 bases and J lost 4; bases outside the gene matches: 2. Germline lookup yields CDR1 KGHSH and CDR2 LQKENI. The chain's CDR3 is CASSPPGDSYGYTF. The CDR3 bases are TGTGCCAGCTCACCACCCGGGGACAGCTATGGCTACACCTTC. Full variable domain (rest looked up from reference TRBV18 and TRBJ1-2): NAGVMQNPRHLVRRRGQEARLRCSPMKGHSHVYWYRQLPEEGLKFMVYLQKENIIDESGMPKERFSAEFPKEGPSILRIQQVVRGDSAAYFCASSPPGDSYGYTFGSGTRLTVV.

This CDR3 is CSVEGGSLLNTEAFF. CDR3 in DNA: TGCAGCGTTGAAGGAGGATCACTTCTGAACACTGAAGCTTTCTTT. The J gene is TRBJ1-1, the V gene TRBV29-1; D ambiguous. The CDR3 is 15 residues long. The germline V and J ends were trimmed by 1 base and 0 bases, with 12 bases remaining between them. Germline V lookup: CDR1 SQVTM, CDR2 ANQGSEA.

The genes are TRBV3-1 (or the pseudogene TRBV3-2) and TRBJ2-1; the match to TRBD2 covers 15 bases. J lost 10 bases, V lost 4 bases, and 5 bases had no gene match. Germline V gives CDR1 LGHDT, CDR2 YNNKEL (reference sequence). The CDR3 is 15 amino acids. Here the CDR3 reads CASSPRTSGGAEQFF. In DNA, the CDR3 is TGTGCCAGCAGCCCGAGGACTAGCGGGGGGGCCGAGCAGTTCTTC.

This chain links TRBV5-1 with TRBJ2-5; 14 nucleotides line up with TRBD2. J lost 4 bases, V lost 4 bases, and 6 bases had no gene match. In germline, CDR1 is SGHRS, CDR2 YFSETQ. The CDR3 sequence is 16 residues long. The CDR3 DNA reads as TGCGCCAGCAGCCAGACTAGCGGGGGGGCCGGAGAGACCCAGTACTTC. This encodes CASSQTSGGAGETQYF. Full variable domain (rest looked up from reference TRBV5-1 and TRBJ2-5): KAGVTQTPRYLIKTRGQQVTLSCSPISGHRSVSWYQQTPGQGLQFLFEYFSETQRNKGNFPGRFSGRQFSNSRSEMNVSTLELGDSALYLCASSQTSGGAGETQYFGPGTRLLVL.

With regard to this clone: This same CDR3 is encoded by further DNA sequences in the sample. The V and J genes are TRBV6-5 and TRBJ1-2; TRBD1 matches 11 bases. The V gene end was trimmed by 6 bases and the J gene end by 2 bases; junction bases not matched to a gene: 2. Germline-derived CDR1 and CDR2 are MNHEY and SVGAGI. This CDR3 has 14 amino acids. Here the CDR3 reads CASRRTGGNYGYTF. CDR3 in DNA: TGTGCCAGCAGGAGGACAGGGGGCAACTATGGCTACACCTTC.

This clone has just a few counts. The chain combines TRBV6-5 with TRBJ1-6; D is ambiguous. This CDR3 is 14 amino acids long. V was trimmed by 2 bases and J by 9 bases, leaving 11 bases between them. Germline V gene data show CDR1 as MNHEY and CDR2 as SVGAGI. The CDR3 bases are TGTGCCAGCAGTTACGGAGGGAACGGTTCACCCCTCCACTTT. Translating gives CASSYGGNGSPLHF.

V gene TRBV18 combines with J gene TRBJ1-1; D is undetermined. Germline V lookup: CDR1 KGHSH, CDR2 LQKENI. The ends were cut back, 1 base at V and 8 bases at J, with 14 bases in the middle. CDR3 length: 14 residues. CDR3 nucleotide sequence: TGTGCCAGCTCACCACAATTGGAACAGAAAGAAGCTTTCTTT. It is translated as CASSPQLEQKEAFF.

V and J are TRBV5-4 and TRBJ1-3; perhaps TRBD1 as D (5 bases). The V end was cut by 9 bases, the J end by 3 bases, with 13 bases between. Germline CDR1 and CDR2: SGHNT and YYREEE (reference sequence). The CDR3 extends over 13 amino acids. The chain's CDR3 is CATWRGGGNTIYF. Here the CDR3 DNA reads TGTGCCACGTGGAGGGGAGGTGGAAACACCATATATTTT. Together with reference TRBV5-4 and TRBJ1-3, the CDR3 gives the full variable domain: ETGVTQSPTHLIKTRGQQVTLRCSSQSGHNTVSWYQQALGQGPQFIFQYYREEENGRGNFPPRFSGLQFPNYSSELNVNALELDDSALYLCATWRGGGNTIYFGEGSWLTVV.

The chain has TRBV19 and TRBJ1-4; 8 bases align to TRBD1. Trimming took 6 bases from V and 5 from J; bases not matched to a gene: 8. The CDR3 is made up of 15 amino acids. The germline gives CDR1 LNHDA, CDR2 SQIVND (reference sequence). Here the CDR3 reads CASRRQGTLNEKLFF. As DNA, the CDR3 is TGTGCCAGTAGGCGACAGGGGACGCTAAATGAAAAACTGTTTTTT.

V is TRBV28 and J is TRBJ2-7; 9 bases line up with TRBD1. After removal of 2 bases from V and 5 bases from J, the junction contained 7 bases not matched to a gene. The CDR3 length is 15 residues. Germline loops: CDR1 MDHEN, CDR2 SYDVKM. In DNA, the CDR3 is TGTGCCAGCAGTTTAGGTGACAGGGGGTCCAACGAGCAGTACTTC. Translation gives CASSLGDRGSNEQYF.

J is TRBJ2-2 and V is TRBV7-6; D not resolved. The V end lost 1 base, the J end lost 6 bases, and 9 bases lay between the germline ends. Per the germline V gene, CDR1 is SGHVS and CDR2 is FNYEAQ. The length of the CDR3 is 14 residues. The CDR3 coding sequence is TGTGCCAGCAGCTTAGGAGGAGTATCCGGGGAGCTGTTTTTT. Translated: CASSLGGVSGELFF.

The count of this clone is one. The V gene is TRBV7-8, the J gene TRBJ1-5; TRBD1 agrees at 8 bases. This CDR3 has 15 amino acids. Germline V CDR1 and CDR2: SGHVS, FQNEAQ. J was trimmed by 2 bases and V by 0 bases; bases with no gene match: 0. The CDR3 nucleotides are TGTGCCAGCAGCTTAGCGGACAGGGGCAATCAGCCCCAGCATTTT. The encoded protein is CASSLADRGNQPQHF. The whole variable domain, filled in from reference TRBV7-8 and TRBJ1-5, reads GAGVSQSPRYKVAKRGQDVALRCDPISGHVSLFWYQQALGQGPEFLTYFQNEAQLDKSGLPSDRFFAERPEGSVSTLKIQRTQQEDSAVYLCASSLADRGNQPQHFGDGTRLSIL.

The chain recombines TRBV2 with TRBJ1-2; TRBD1 matches at 9 bases. The CDR3 has 13 amino acids. Germline CDR1 is SNHLY and CDR2 is FYNNEI. V lost 3 bases to trimming and J lost 7 bases; unmatched junction nucleotides: 3. The CDR3 bases are TGTGCCAGCAGTGAGACAGGGGGGGCTGGCTACACCTTC. Translation gives CASSETGGAGYTF.

The rearrangement links TRBV5-6 to TRBJ2-5; 10 positions agree with TRBD1. After removal of 1 base from V and 7 bases from J, the junction contained 4 bases not matched to a gene. The CDR3 has 14 amino acids. The V gene's germline CDR1 is SGHDT and CDR2 YYEEEE. The CDR3 loop reads CASSLRQGAGTQYF. The CDR3 nucleotides read TGTGCCAGCAGCTTGAGACAGGGGGCCGGGACCCAGTACTTC.

This clone appeared a few times. The chain links TRBV28 to TRBJ2-1; maybe TRBD1 (6 bases). The V end was cut by 4 bases, the J end by 8 bases, with 9 bases between. This CDR3 spans 12 amino acids. Germline V CDR1 and CDR2: MDHEN, SYDVKM. The CDR3 DNA follows: TGTGCCAGCAGTTACAGGGTACATGAGCAGTTCTTC. Its translation: CASSYRVHEQFF.

The V call is TRBV28, the J call TRBJ1-5, with TRBD1 matching over 8 bases. The germline V gene encodes CDR1 MDHEN and CDR2 SYDVKM. The CDR3 spans 15 residues. V gave up 2 bases and J gave up 4 bases; unmatched junction bases: 4. The CDR3 reads CASSLGTGPNQPQHF. CDR3 nucleotides: TGTGCCAGCAGTTTAGGGACAGGACCGAATCAGCCCCAGCATTTT.

The chain joins TRBV29-1 to TRBJ2-1; D may be TRBD1 (6 bases). Germline V gives CDR1 SQVTM, CDR2 ANQGSEA. Trimming removed 7 bases from V and 7 bases from J, with 14 bases in between. The CDR3 runs 12 residues. The CDR3 reads CSAMGTRNEQFF. The CDR3 coding sequence is TGCAGCGCGATGGGGACACGGAATGAGCAGTTCTTC.

The chain combines TRBV30 with TRBJ1-6, with no clear D. Germline V gives CDR1 GTSNPN, CDR2 SVGIG (reference sequence). This CDR3 comprises 12 residues. V lost 5 bases and J 9 bases, leaving 11 bases between the germline ends. CDR3 nucleotides: TGTGCCTGGTCGTTACCGGGTTCACCCCTCCACTTT. Its translation: CAWSLPGSPLHF.

The chain links TRBV28 to TRBJ1-5; 9 bases agree with TRBD1. The CDR3 spans 14 residues. With 7 bases clipped from V and 7 bases from J, the junction kept 8 bases outside the gene matches. The germline V gene encodes CDR1 MDHEN and CDR2 SYDVKM. CDR3 bases: TGTGCCAGCAAACGCACAGGGGGCCGGCAGCCCCAGCATTTT. This codes for CASKRTGGRQPQHF. The variable domain in full, completed from reference TRBV28 and TRBJ1-5, reads DVKVTQSSRYLVKRTGEKVFLECVQDMDHENMFWYRQDPGLGLRLIYFSYDVKMKEKGDIPEGYSVSREKKERFSLILESASTNQTSMYLCASKRTGGRQPQHFGDGTRLSIL.